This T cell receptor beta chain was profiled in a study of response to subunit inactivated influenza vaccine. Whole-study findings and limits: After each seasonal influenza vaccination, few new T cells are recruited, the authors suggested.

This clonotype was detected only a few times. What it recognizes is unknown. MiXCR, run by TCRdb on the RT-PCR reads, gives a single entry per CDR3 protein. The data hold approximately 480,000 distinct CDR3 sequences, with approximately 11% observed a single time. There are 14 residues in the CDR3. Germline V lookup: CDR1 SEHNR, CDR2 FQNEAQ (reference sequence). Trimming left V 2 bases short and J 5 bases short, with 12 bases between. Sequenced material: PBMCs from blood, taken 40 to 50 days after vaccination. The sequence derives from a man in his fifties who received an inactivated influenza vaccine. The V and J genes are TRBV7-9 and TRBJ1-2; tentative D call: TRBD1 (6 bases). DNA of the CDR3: TGTGCCAGCAGCTTACTCCGGGACAATTATGGCTACACCTTC. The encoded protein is CASSLLRDNYGYTF.